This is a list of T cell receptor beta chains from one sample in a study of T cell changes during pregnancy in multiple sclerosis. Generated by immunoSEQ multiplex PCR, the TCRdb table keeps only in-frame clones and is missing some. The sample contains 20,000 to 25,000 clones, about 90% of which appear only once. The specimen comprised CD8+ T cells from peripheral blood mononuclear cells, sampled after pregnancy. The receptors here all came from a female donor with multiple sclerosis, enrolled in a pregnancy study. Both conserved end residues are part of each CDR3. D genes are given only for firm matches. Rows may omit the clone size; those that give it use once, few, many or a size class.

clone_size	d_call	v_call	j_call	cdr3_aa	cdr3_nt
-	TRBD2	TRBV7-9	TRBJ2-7	CASSYSSGYPYEQYF	TGTGCCAGCAGCTACTCTAGCGGTTATCCCTACGAGCAGTACTTC
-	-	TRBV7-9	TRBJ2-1	CASSFGAGSHNNEQFF	TGTGCCAGCAGCTTTGGGGCCGGGAGTCACAACAATGAGCAGTTCTTC
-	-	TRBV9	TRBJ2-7	CASSVEGGDTSYEQYF	TGTGCCAGCAGCGTAGAGGGTGGGGACACCTCCTACGAGCAGTACTTC
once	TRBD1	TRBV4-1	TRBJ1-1	CASSQQPGQMNTEAFF	TGCGCCAGCAGCCAACAGCCGGGACAGATGAACACTGAAGCTTTCTTT
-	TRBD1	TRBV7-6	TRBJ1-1	CASSGTGGANTEAFF	TGTGCCAGCAGCGGGACAGGGGGCGCGAACACTGAAGCTTTCTTT
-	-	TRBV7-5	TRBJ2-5	CVRSPLGRGRMETQYF	TGTGTCAGAAGCCCCCTTGGTAGGGGGCGGATGGAGACCCAGTACTTC
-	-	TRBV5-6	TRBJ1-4	CASSSGGEKLFF	TGTGCCAGCAGCTCGGGGGGCGAAAAACTGTTTTTT
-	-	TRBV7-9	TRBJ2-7	CASSPRRSAYEQYF	TGTGCCAGCAGCCCTAGACGGAGCGCCTACGAGCAGTACTTC
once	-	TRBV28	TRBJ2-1	CASRENNEQFF	TGTGCCAGCAGGGAGAACAATGAGCAGTTCTTC
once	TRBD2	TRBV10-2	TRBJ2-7	CASSAPLAGPSYEQYF	TGCGCCAGCAGTGCCCCACTAGCGGGACCCTCCTACGAGCAGTACTTC
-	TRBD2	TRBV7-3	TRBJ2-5	CASSPTGGGETQYF	TGTGCCAGCAGCCCGACTGGGGGGGGAGAGACCCAGTACTTC
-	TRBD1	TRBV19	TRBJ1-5	CASSIGTGSAYQPQHF	TGTGCCAGTAGTATCGGGACAGGGAGTGCTTATCAGCCCCAGCATTTT
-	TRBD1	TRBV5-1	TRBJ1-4	CASSLQGTGEEKLFF	TGCGCCAGCAGCTTGCAGGGGACAGGGGAGGAAAAACTGTTTTTT
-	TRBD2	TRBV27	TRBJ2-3	CASKREDGGTDTQYF	TGTGCCAGTAAGCGGGAGGACGGAGGAACAGATACGCAGTATTTT
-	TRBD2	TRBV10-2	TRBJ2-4	CASSESSLAGADQYF	TGCGCCAGCAGTGAGTCATCGCTAGCGGGAGCAGATCAGTACTTC
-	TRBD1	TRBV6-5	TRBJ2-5	CASSPSGGVEYF	TGTGCCAGCAGTCCTTCAGGGGGTGTGGAGTACTTC
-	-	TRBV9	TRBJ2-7	CASSPPRGPGEQYF	TGTGCCAGCAGCCCCCCAAGGGGTCCGGGTGAGCAGTACTTC
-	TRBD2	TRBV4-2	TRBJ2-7	CASSQDQAGGSYEQYF	TGTGCCAGCAGCCAAGATCAGGCGGGGGGATCCTACGAGCAGTACTTC
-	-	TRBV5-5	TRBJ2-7	CASSLDFGKSYEQYF	TGTGCCAGCAGCTTGGATTTCGGGAAATCCTACGAGCAGTACTTC
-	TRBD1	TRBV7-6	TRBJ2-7	CASSPMGTGTYEQYF	TGTGCCAGCAGCCCCATGGGGACAGGGACCTACGAGCAGTACTTC
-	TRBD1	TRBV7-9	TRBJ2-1	CASSLAQGESNEQFF	TGTGCCAGCAGCCTAGCACAGGGGGAGTCCAATGAGCAGTTCTTC
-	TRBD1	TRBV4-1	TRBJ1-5	CASSQLPGQGGQPQHF	TGCGCCAGCAGCCAGCTCCCGGGACAGGGGGGTCAGCCCCAGCATTTT
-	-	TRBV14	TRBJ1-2	CASSPTGQNGYTF	TGTGCCAGCAGCCCGACCGGACAGAATGGCTACACCTTC
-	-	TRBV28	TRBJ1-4	CASSPLTGSNEKLFF	TGTGCCAGCAGTCCCCTCACGGGGTCTAATGAAAAACTGTTTTTT
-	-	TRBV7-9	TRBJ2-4	CASSLVGGQNIQYF	TGTGCCAGCAGCTTAGTCGGGGGGCAAAACATTCAGTACTTC
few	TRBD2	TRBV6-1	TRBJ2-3	CASSELAGATDTQYF	TGTGCCAGCAGTGAACTAGCGGGAGCCACAGATACGCAGTATTTT
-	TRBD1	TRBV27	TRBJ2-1	CASTVDRGTYNEQFF	TGTGCCAGCACCGTAGACAGGGGGACCTACAATGAGCAGTTCTTC
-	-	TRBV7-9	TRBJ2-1	CASSSLGLPYNEQFF	TGTGCCAGCAGCTCCTTGGGACTTCCCTACAATGAGCAGTTCTTC
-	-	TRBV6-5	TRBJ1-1	CASRSPGTEAFF	TGTGCCAGCAGGTCTCCGGGCACTGAAGCTTTCTTT
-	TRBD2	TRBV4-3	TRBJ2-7	CASSQGTSGFYEQYF	TGCGCCAGCAGCCAAGGCACTAGCGGATTCTACGAGCAGTACTTC
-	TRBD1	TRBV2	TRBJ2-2	CASNSLGTGGTGELFF	TGTGCCAGCAATTCCCTTGGGACAGGGGGAACCGGGGAGCTGTTTTTT
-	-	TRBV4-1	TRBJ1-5	CASSQGDSQPQHF	TGCGCCAGCAGCCAAGGTGATAGTCAGCCCCAGCATTTT
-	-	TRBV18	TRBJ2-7	CASSPDTGMKNEQYF	TGTGCCAGCTCACCTGATACAGGGATGAAGAACGAGCAGTACTTC
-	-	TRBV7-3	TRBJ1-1	CASSLSVNTEAFF	TGTGCCAGCAGCTTATCGGTGAACACTGAAGCTTTCTTT
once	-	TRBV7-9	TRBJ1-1	CASSWGVSEAFF	TGTGCCAGCAGCTGGGGGGTCTCTGAAGCTTTCTTT
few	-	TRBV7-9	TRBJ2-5	CASSLSDSNPDAETQYF	TGTGCCAGCAGCTTATCCGACTCCAACCCAGACGCGGAGACCCAGTACTTC
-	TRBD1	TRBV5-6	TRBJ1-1	CASSSRDRGQKAFF	TGTGCCAGCAGCTCCCGGGACAGGGGCCAAAAAGCTTTCTTT
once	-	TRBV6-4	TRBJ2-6	CASSGTSGANVLTF	TGTGCCAGCAGTGGGACATCTGGGGCCAACGTCCTGACTTTC
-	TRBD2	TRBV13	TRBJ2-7	CASSLGLAGGYEQYF	TGTGCCAGCAGCTTAGGTCTAGCGGGAGGGTACGAGCAGTACTTC
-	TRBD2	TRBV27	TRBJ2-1	CASSYRTSGIHNEQFF	TGTGCCAGCAGTTATCGGACTAGCGGGATCCACAATGAGCAGTTCTTC
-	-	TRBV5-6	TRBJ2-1	CASSPTEPNEQFF	TGTGCCAGCAGCCCAACTGAGCCCAATGAGCAGTTCTTC
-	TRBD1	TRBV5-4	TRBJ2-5	CASRRDSEETQYF	TGTGCCAGCAGACGGGACAGCGAAGAGACCCAGTACTTC
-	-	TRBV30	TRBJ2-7	CAWSVARTVSYEQYF	TGTGCCTGGAGTGTAGCCAGGACAGTATCCTACGAGCAGTACTTC
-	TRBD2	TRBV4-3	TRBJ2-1	CASSQVGGWSGSTRDNEQFF	TGCGCCAGCAGCCAAGTAGGGGGTTGGAGCGGGAGTACTCGGGACAATGAGCAGTTCTTC
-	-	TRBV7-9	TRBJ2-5	CASSQSSETQYF	TGTGCCAGCAGCCAGTCTTCAGAGACCCAGTACTTC
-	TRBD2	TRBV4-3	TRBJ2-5	CASSQGIAGDVETQYF	TGCGCCAGCAGCCAAGGTATAGCGGGAGATGTAGAGACCCAGTACTTC